The 5 T cell receptor beta chains below come from one sample, sequenced in a study of blood T cell repertoires in COVID-19 (dated by TCRdb to between 2020 and 2021). The library was prepared using the immunoSEQ multiplex PCR assay. Held by TCRdb, this immuneACCESS table contains in-frame sequences only and omits some clones. Under half of the omission traces to an unresolved V gene where checked; the cause of the rest is unknown. The sample yields 150,000 to 170,000 clones; 65% to 90% were counted once. Of the sample, roughly an eighth is held by the ten largest clones. Sample: peripheral blood. The receptors originated from a woman in her sixties or seventies with COVID-19, enrolled during active disease.

V usage is TRBV6-5 and J usage is TRBJ2-1; 8 bases line up with TRBD2. Germline lookup yields CDR1 MNHEY and CDR2 SVGAGI. Losses at the gene ends were 6 bases for V and 5 bases for J; bases not matched to a gene: 3. The CDR3 has 13 residues. Here the CDR3 DNA reads TGTGCCAGCAGGACACTAGCGGACAATGAGCAGTTCTTC. Protein: CASRTLADNEQFF.

The V and J genes are TRBV25-1 and TRBJ1-6; D unclear. CDR3 length: 16 residues. The germline CDR1 and CDR2 sequences are MGHDK and SYGVNS. With 8 bases removed from V and 0 bases from J, the gap between germline ends came to 14 bases. The CDR3, as DNA: TGTGCCAGCTCATACTCCCGGAGCTCCTATAATTCACCCCTCCACTTT. The encoded protein is CASSYSRSSYNSPLHF.

This clone was counted a single time. The chain links TRBV7-6 to TRBJ2-2; 10 bases agree with TRBD2. From germline, CDR1 is SGHVS and CDR2 FNYEAQ. This CDR3 has 16 residues. V lost 2 bases to trimming and J lost 7 bases; unmatched junction nucleotides: 7. The CDR3: CASSLSGRAVGGELFF. In DNA, the CDR3 is TGTGCCAGCAGCTTAAGCGGGAGGGCCGTCGGCGGGGAGCTGTTTTTT.

This sequence joins TRBV27 and TRBJ1-1; no clear D gene. In germline, CDR1 is MNHEY, CDR2 SMNVEV (reference sequence). The CDR3 runs to 13 residues. Trimming took 8 bases from V and 5 from J, leaving 15 bases between them. CDR3 sequence (DNA): TGTGCCAGCCTGTCGTGGGGAGGAACTGAAGCTTTCTTT. Translation: CASLSWGGTEAFF.

The genes are TRBV30 and TRBJ2-3, with D unresolved. Germline CDR1 is GTSNPN and CDR2 is SVGIG (reference sequence). Trimming took 0 bases from V and 1 from J, leaving 5 bases between them. The CDR3 length is 13 residues. CDR3 DNA: TGTGCCTGGAGTGTACTGGGCACAGATACGCAGTATTTT. It specifies CAWSVLGTDTQYF.